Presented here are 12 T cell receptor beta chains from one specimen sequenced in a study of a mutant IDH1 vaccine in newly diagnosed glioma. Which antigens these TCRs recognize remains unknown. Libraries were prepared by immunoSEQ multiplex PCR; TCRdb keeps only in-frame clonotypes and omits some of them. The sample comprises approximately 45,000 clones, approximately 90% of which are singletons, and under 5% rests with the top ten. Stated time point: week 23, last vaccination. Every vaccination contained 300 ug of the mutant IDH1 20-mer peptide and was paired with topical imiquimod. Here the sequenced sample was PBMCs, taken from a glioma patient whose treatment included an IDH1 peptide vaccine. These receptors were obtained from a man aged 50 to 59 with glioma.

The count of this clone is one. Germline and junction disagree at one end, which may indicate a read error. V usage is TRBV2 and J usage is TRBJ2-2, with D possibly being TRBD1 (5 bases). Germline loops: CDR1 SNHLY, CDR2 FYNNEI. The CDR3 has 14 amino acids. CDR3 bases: TGTGCCGGCAGGGCCGGTACAGCCGCCGGGGAGCTGTTTTTT. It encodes CAGRAGTAAGELFF.

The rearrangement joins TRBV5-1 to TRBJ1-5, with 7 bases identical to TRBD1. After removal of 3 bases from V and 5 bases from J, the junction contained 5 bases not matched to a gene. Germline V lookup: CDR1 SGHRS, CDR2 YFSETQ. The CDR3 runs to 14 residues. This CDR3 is CASSSEGQDQPQHF. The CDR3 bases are TGCGCCAGCAGCTCGGAAGGACAGGATCAGCCCCAGCATTTT.

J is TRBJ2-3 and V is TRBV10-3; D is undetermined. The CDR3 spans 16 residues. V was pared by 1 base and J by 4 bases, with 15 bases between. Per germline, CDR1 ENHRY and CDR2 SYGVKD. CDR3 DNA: TGTGCCATCAGTGAGTACGGACCAACGGCGGCAGATACGCAGTATTTT. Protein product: CAISEYGPTAADTQYF.

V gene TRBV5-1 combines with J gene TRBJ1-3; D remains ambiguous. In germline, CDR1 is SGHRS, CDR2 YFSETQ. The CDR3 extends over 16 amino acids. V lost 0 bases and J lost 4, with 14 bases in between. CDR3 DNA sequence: TGCGCCAGCAGCTTGGACGGCCTGTCTTTCGGAAACACCATATATTTT. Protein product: CASSLDGLSFGNTIYF.

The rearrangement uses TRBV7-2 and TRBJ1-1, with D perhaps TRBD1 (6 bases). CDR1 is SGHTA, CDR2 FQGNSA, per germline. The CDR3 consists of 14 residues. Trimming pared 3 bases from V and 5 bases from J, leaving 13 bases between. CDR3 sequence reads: CASSFYREGTEAFF. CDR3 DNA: TGTGCCAGCAGCTTCTACAGGGAGGGGACTGAAGCTTTCTTT.

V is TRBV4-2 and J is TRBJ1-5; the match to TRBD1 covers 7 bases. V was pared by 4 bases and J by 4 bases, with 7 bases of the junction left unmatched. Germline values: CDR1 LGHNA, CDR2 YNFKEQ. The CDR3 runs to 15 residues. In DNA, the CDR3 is TGTGCCAGCAGCCCCGGGGGACAGATAAATCAGCCCCAGCATTTT. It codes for CASSPGGQINQPQHF.

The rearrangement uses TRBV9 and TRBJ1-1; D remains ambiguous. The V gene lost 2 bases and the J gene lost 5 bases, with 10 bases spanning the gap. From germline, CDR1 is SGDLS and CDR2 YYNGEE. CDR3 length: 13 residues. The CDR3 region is CASSVEGRTEAFF. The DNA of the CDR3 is TGTGCCAGCAGCGTGGAGGGTCGGACTGAAGCTTTCTTT.

The CDR3 protein is CASSLEVTGGRRQYF. The CDR3, as DNA: TGTGCCAGCAGCTTAGAGGTTACCGGCGGGAGAAGGCAGTACTTC. The chain uses TRBV7-2 and TRBJ2-7, with 7 nucleotides matching TRBD2. CDR1 and CDR2 from the germline V gene are SGHTA and FQGNSA. Trimming at V came to 1 base and at J to 9 bases, leaving 12 bases not matched to a gene. This CDR3 has 15 amino acids.

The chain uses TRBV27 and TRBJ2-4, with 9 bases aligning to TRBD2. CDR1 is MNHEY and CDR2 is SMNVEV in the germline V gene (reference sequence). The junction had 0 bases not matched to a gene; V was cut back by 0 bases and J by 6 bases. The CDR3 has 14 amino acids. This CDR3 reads CASSLSTSGNIQYF. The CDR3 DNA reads TGTGCCAGCAGTTTATCGACTAGCGGAAACATTCAGTACTTC.

The CDR3 reads CASSLTGRNNSPLHF. Here the CDR3 DNA reads TGTGCCAGCAGCTTAACGGGACGGAATAATTCACCCCTCCACTTT. V is TRBV7-3 and J is TRBJ1-6; a possible D gene is TRBD1 (5 bases). The V gene lost 0 bases and the J gene lost 5 bases, with 8 bases spanning the gap. The V gene's germline CDR1 is SGHTA and CDR2 FQGTGA. CDR3 length: 15 amino acids.

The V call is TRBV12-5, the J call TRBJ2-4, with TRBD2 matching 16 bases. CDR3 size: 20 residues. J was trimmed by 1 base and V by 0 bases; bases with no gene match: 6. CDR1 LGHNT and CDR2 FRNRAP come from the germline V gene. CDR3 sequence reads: CASGLVRGLAGGPAKNIQYF. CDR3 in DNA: TGTGCTAGTGGTTTGGTAAGGGGACTAGCGGGAGGGCCCGCCAAAAACATTCAGTACTTC.

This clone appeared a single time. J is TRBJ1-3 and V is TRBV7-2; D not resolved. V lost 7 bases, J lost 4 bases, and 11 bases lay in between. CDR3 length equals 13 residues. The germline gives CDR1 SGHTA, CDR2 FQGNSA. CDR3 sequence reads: CASTTVAGNTIYF. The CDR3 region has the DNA TGTGCCAGCACTACGGTCGCCGGAAACACCATATATTTT.